The source of this T cell receptor beta chain is a study of CD8+CD57+ T cells in acquired aplastic anemia. Before being chosen for sequencing, patients had shown CD8+CD57+ cell expansion by flow cytometry. Germline V gene data show CDR1 as SGDLS and CDR2 as YYNGEE. Trimming shortened V by 2 bases and J by 5 bases, and 10 bases separated the two germline ends. The CDR3 sequence is 13 residues long. Genomic DNA provided the template from which TCR beta VDJ and CDR3 profiles were obtained. MiXCR was run by TCRdb on the reads, yielding one entry per CDR3 protein. The repertoire includes around 200,000 distinct CDR3 sequences, 48% of them detected once, and about an eighth sits in the top ten.

The source is a human donor with aplastic anemia. This chain connects TRBV9 to TRBJ2-5; D remains unclear. The sequenced sample was sorted CD4+, CD8+, or CD8+CD57+ T cells (not recorded which) from PBMCs. The CDR3 nucleotides are TGTGCCAGCAGCGTGGGCCCCCTCGAGACCCAGTACTTC. This translates into CASSVGPLETQYF.